This T cell receptor beta chain was sequenced for a study of human T cells and chemical hapten exposure. Study background: Upper back patch tests used 0.01% DPC, scored after 6 days.

The time point was: patch test 1, 2 weeks after DPC sensitization. The treatment was: therapeutic diphenylcyclopropenone sensitization with weekly scalp DPC. Suited to DPC and affected by alopecia, the donors ranged from 18 to 70 years old. TCRdb reprocessed the RACE reads via MiXCR and lists one record per CDR3 protein. The sample records roughly 120,000 distinct CDR3 sequences, 12% being singletons. V was pared by 7 bases and J by 5 bases, with 24 bases between. The CDR3 totals 17 residues. Germline V gene sequence: CDR1 MDHEN, CDR2 SYDVKM. This clonotype has just a few counts. The sequencing here drew on whole blood, taken in connection with sensitization to the hapten diphenylcyclopropenone (DPC). The sequence derives from a woman between 45 and 65 years old with alopecia areata. Some clones in this sample may be carry-over from other donors' samples. This chain connects TRBV28 to TRBJ2-1, with D possibly TRBD2 on 6 matching bases. CDR3 sequence: CASTDPLGGSMDNEQFF. DNA of the CDR3: TGTGCCAGCACGGACCCCCTCGGGGGATCTATGGACAATGAGCAGTTCTTC.